These T cell receptor beta chains were read from a single sample in a study of T cell clones after liver transplantation. Some clones are missing from TCRdb's copy, which holds only in-frame ones; the method was immunoSEQ multiplex PCR. The table shows 75,000 to 95,000 clones, with 70% to 90% occurring only once. The sequencing used CD4+ T cells from blood, collected at the 22-month timepoint. The receptors here all came from a human patient who received a liver transplant. A share of the T cells may be of graft donor origin. Both conserved end residues are part of each CDR3. A D gene is named only where the DNA matches it firmly. Clone size, where shown, is once, few, many, or a class for clones that have expanded.

d_gene	v_gene	j_gene	abundance	CDR3aa	CDR3nt
-	TRBV6-5	TRBJ2-7	-	CASSYSRQPYEQYF	TGTGCCAGCAGTTACTCCCGACAGCCCTACGAGCAGTACTTC
-	TRBV9	TRBJ2-1	-	CASSVAQGGYNEQFF	TGTGCCAGCAGCGTAGCACAGGGAGGCTACAATGAGCAGTTCTTC
-	TRBV6-5	TRBJ2-2	many	CASSRLVNTGELFF	TGTGCCAGCAGCCGACTAGTAAACACCGGGGAGCTGTTTTTT
-	TRBV29-1	TRBJ2-7	-	CSVLIPATGYEQYF	TGCAGCGTCTTGATCCCCGCGACTGGGTACGAGCAGTACTTC
TRBD2	TRBV7-2	TRBJ2-2	-	CASSFLSGRAGTGELFF	TGTGCCAGCAGCTTTTTAAGCGGGAGGGCCGGTACCGGGGAGCTGTTTTTT
TRBD2	TRBV28	TRBJ2-7	-	CASRVGRARYEQYF	TGTGCCAGCAGGGTCGGGAGGGCGCGGTACGAGCAGTACTTC
-	TRBV29-1	TRBJ1-3	-	CSVYWGEGNTIYF	TGCAGCGTTTACTGGGGCGAGGGAAACACCATATATTTT
-	TRBV2	TRBJ2-7	-	CASMSSKIYEQYF	TGTGCCAGCATGAGTTCGAAAATCTACGAGCAGTACTTC
-	TRBV18	TRBJ1-4	-	CASSPRAGGRRGEKLFF	TGTGCCAGCTCACCCCGGGCAGGTGGCCGTCGAGGAGAAAAACTGTTTTTT
-	TRBV9	TRBJ1-4	-	CASSPKRGDNLNEKLFF	TGTGCCAGCAGCCCCAAACGGGGGGACAATTTGAATGAAAAACTGTTTTTT
-	TRBV19	TRBJ1-2	-	CASTWGTNGYTF	TGTGCCAGTACTTGGGGGACAAATGGCTACACCTTC
TRBD1	TRBV6-6	TRBJ1-1	-	CASRAGGNTEAFF	TGTGCCAGCCGAGCAGGGGGGAATACTGAAGCTTTCTTT
-	TRBV5-1	TRBJ2-1	-	CASSSGTTTYNEQFF	TGCGCCAGCAGCTCCGGGACGACTACCTACAATGAGCAGTTCTTC
-	TRBV7-9	TRBJ1-3	-	CASSLAGVYSGNTIYF	TGTGCCAGCAGCTTAGCGGGCGTTTACTCTGGAAACACCATATATTTT
-	TRBV30	TRBJ2-7	-	CAWSGDSYEQYF	TGTGCCTGGAGTGGCGACTCCTACGAGCAGTACTTC
-	TRBV6-6	TRBJ2-1	once	CASSYSAVEQFF	TGTGCCAGCAGTTACTCGGCCGTTGAGCAGTTCTTC
-	TRBV5-1	TRBJ1-4	-	CASSSGPNEKLFF	TGCGCCAGCAGCTCCGGGCCTAATGAAAAACTGTTTTTT
TRBD2	TRBV14	TRBJ2-7	-	CASSTGREASYEQYF	TGTGCCAGCTCAACCGGCCGGGAGGCCTCCTACGAGCAGTACTTC
TRBD2	TRBV2	TRBJ2-1	once	CASKYLAGDTRNEQFF	TGTGCCAGCAAATACTTAGCGGGAGACACACGCAATGAGCAGTTCTTC
-	TRBV14	TRBJ2-1	-	CASSQDRRGGATYNEQFF	TGTGCCAGCAGCCAAGATCGCCGGGGCGGGGCAACCTACAATGAGCAGTTCTTC
-	TRBV18	TRBJ2-2	-	CASSPTGTSGELFF	TGTGCCAGCTCACCAACAGGGACGTCCGGGGAGCTGTTTTTT
-	TRBV7-2	TRBJ2-5	-	CASSLGGGETQYF	TGTGCCAGCAGCTTAGGTGGGGGGGAGACCCAGTACTTC
-	TRBV7-9	TRBJ2-1	few	CASSLAGGQLNEQFF	TGTGCCAGCAGCTTAGCCGGAGGGCAGCTCAATGAGCAGTTCTTC
-	TRBV6-5	TRBJ2-1	-	CASSYSSGIGYNEQFF	TGTGCCAGCAGTTACTCGTCCGGGATTGGTTACAATGAGCAGTTCTTC
-	TRBV4-2	TRBJ2-1	-	CASSLTDGSSFNEQFF	TGTGCCAGCAGCCTAACCGATGGCAGCTCCTTTAATGAGCAGTTCTTC
-	TRBV4-1	TRBJ1-5	many	CASSQDWGRNQPQHF	TGCGCCAGCAGCCAAGATTGGGGTCGCAATCAGCCCCAGCATTTT
-	TRBV21-1	TRBJ1-5	-	CASSEFVATWHHQPQHF	TGTGCCAGCAGCGAGTTTGTAGCTACTTGGCATCATCAGCCCCAGCATTTT
TRBD1	TRBV7-2	TRBJ1-4	-	CASSWGTGTGFEKLFF	TGTGCCAGCAGCTGGGGAACCGGGACAGGGTTTGAAAAACTGTTTTTT
-	TRBV9	TRBJ2-1	-	CASSVVGTNEQFF	TGTGCCAGCAGCGTAGTCGGGACAAATGAGCAGTTCTTC
-	TRBV2	TRBJ1-2	-	CASSVSGDYGYTF	TGTGCCAGCAGCGTCTCGGGGGACTATGGCTACACCTTC
-	TRBV5-1	TRBJ2-2	-	CASSDSALTGELFF	TGCGCCAGCAGCGACTCGGCCCTGACCGGGGAGCTGTTTTTT
-	TRBV7-7	TRBJ2-1	-	CASSLDGAYNEQFF	TGTGCCAGCAGCTTAGATGGGGCTTACAATGAGCAGTTCTTC
-	TRBV23-1	TRBJ2-7	-	CASSHRDRDDLSYEQYF	TGCGCCAGCAGTCATCGCGACCGGGACGACTTGTCCTACGAGCAGTACTTC
TRBD1	TRBV6-5	TRBJ1-1	-	CASSPRGRNTEAFF	TGTGCCAGCAGTCCCAGGGGGCGGAACACTGAAGCTTTCTTT
-	TRBV7-6	TRBJ1-5	-	CASSLAPDLPGQPQHF	TGTGCCAGCAGCTTAGCTCCGGACCTCCCTGGGCAGCCCCAGCATTTT
-	TRBV28	TRBJ2-7	once	CASSLKLSGAYEQYF	TGTGCCAGCAGTTTAAAACTCTCTGGCGCTTACGAGCAGTACTTC
-	TRBV7-2	TRBJ2-5	-	CASSLEERVDSQETQYF	TGTGCCAGCAGCTTAGAGGAACGCGTCGATTCCCAAGAGACCCAGTACTTC
TRBD2	TRBV6-4	TRBJ2-3	once	CASSERAGGQDTQYF	TGTGCCAGCAGTGAAAGAGCGGGGGGGCAAGATACGCAGTATTTT
TRBD2	TRBV7-3	TRBJ2-5	-	CASSKGLGETQYF	TGTGCCAGCAGCAAAGGACTAGGGGAGACCCAGTACTTC
TRBD1	TRBV5-6	TRBJ1-3	-	CASIGTGSTLSGNTIYF	TGTGCCAGCATAGGGACAGGGAGTACCCTCTCTGGAAACACCATATATTTT
TRBD1	TRBV25-1	TRBJ2-7	-	CASSGGQGAIEQYF	TGTGCCAGCAGTGGGGGACAGGGGGCTATCGAGCAGTACTTC
-	TRBV2	TRBJ2-5	-	CASIDTGPSIETQYF	TGTGCCAGCATTGACACAGGGCCATCGATCGAGACCCAGTACTTC
-	TRBV30	TRBJ1-1	-	CAWSYRLNTEAFF	TGTGCCTGGAGTTATCGCCTGAACACTGAAGCTTTCTTT
-	TRBV18	TRBJ2-3	once	CASSPGRSTTDTQYF	TGTGCCAGCTCACCAGGTAGAAGCACTACAGATACGCAGTATTTT
-	TRBV7-3	TRBJ2-2	-	CASSLGPPGDTGELFF	TGTGCCAGCAGCCTAGGACCTCCAGGGGACACCGGGGAGCTGTTTTTT
-	TRBV19	TRBJ1-4	-	CASSDSTGNNEKLFF	TGTGCCAGTAGTGATAGTACGGGTAATAATGAAAAACTGTTTTTT
-	TRBV14	TRBJ2-3	-	CASSQVGADTQYF	TGTGCCAGCAGCCAAGTTGGAGCTGATACGCAGTATTTT
-	TRBV15	TRBJ2-1	-	CATSRDYASYNEQFF	TGTGCCACCAGCAGGGACTACGCCTCCTACAATGAGCAGTTCTTC
TRBD2	TRBV6-5	TRBJ2-7	-	CASSYSASGSYEQYF	TGTGCCAGCAGTTACTCGGCTAGCGGATCCTACGAGCAGTACTTC
TRBD1	TRBV5-1	TRBJ1-1	-	CASGQGGTEAFF	TGCGCCAGTGGACAGGGGGGCACTGAAGCTTTCTTT
-	TRBV19	TRBJ2-7	few	CASSRRGGNPYEQYF	TGTGCCAGTAGCCGAAGGGGGGGGAATCCCTACGAGCAGTACTTC
-	TRBV6-6	TRBJ2-3	-	CASRTDGTDTQYF	TGTGCCAGCCGAACTGACGGCACAGATACGCAGTATTTT
-	TRBV19	TRBJ1-3	-	CATRRGARSGNTIYF	TGTGCCACTCGACGAGGGGCCCGCTCTGGAAACACCATATATTTT
TRBD1	TRBV18	TRBJ2-5	few	CASSPKQGDQETQYF	TGTGCCAGCTCACCGAAACAGGGGGACCAAGAGACCCAGTACTTC